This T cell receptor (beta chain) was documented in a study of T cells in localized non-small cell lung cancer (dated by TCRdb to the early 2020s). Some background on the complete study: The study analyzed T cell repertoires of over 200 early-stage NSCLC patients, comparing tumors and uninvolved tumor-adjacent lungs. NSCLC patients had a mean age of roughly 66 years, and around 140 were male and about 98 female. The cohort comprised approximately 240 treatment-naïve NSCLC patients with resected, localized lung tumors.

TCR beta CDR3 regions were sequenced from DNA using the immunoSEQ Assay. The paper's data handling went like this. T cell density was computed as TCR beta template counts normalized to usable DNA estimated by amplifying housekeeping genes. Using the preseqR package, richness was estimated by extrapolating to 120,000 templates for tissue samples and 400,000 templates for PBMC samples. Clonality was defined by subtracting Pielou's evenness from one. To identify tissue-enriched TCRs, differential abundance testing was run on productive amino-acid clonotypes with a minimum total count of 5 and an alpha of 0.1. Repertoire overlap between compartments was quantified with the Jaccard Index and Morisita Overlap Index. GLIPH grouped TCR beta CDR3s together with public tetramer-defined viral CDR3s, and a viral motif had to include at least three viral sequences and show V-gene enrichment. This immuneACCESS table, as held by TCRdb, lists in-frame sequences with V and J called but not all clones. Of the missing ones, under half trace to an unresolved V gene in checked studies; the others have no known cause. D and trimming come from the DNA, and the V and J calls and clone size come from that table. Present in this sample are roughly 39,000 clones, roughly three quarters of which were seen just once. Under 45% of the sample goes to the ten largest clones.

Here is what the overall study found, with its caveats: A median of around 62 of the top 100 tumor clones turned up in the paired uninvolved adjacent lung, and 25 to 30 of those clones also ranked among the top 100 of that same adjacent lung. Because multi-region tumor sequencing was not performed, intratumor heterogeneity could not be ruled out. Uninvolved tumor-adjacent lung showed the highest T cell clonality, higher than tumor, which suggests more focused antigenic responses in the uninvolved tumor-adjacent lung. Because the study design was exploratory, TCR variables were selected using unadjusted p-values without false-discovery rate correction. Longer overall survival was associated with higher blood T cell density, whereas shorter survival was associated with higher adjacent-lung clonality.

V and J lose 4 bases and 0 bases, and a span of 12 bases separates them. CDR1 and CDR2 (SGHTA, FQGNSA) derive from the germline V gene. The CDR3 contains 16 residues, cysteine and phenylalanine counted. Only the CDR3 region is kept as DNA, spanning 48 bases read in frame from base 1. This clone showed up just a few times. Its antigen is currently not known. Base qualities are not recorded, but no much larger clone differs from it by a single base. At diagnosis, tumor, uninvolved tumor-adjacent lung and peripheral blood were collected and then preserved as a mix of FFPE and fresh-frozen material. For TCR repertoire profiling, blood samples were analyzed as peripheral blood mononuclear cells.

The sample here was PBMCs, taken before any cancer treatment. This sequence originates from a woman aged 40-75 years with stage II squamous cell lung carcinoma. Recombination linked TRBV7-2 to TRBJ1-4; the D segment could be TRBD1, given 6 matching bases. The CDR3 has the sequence CASSSGQWATNEKLFF. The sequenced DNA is TGTGCCAGCAGCTCCGGACAGTGGGCAACTAATGAAAAACTGTTTTTT.